These T cell receptor beta chains were read from a single sample in a study of CD8+ T cells in alopecia areata. Only in-frame clones appear in the TCRdb table, and some are missing; sequencing was by immunoSEQ multiplex PCR. Here the sample spans about 200,000 clones, around three fifths being singletons. The sequences come from CD4+ T cells sorted from blood, collected at week 0. The receptor set was obtained from a human donor with alopecia areata. The CDR3 runs from the conserved cysteine through the conserved F or W. A D gene is named only where the DNA matches it firmly. Not all rows give a size; the values are once, few, many and, for expanded clones, a class.

>.|TRBJ2-7|TRBV6-5|.
CASSYFPNQGYEQYF
TGTGCCAGCAGTTACTTCCCTAATCAGGGATACGAGCAGTACTTC
>.|TRBJ1-5|TRBV9|.
CASSVGGNSNQPQHF
TGTGCCAGCAGCGTAGGCGGGAATAGCAATCAGCCCCAGCATTTT
>TRBD1|TRBJ1-2|TRBV6-5|.
CASSPLGQGYGYTF
TGTGCCAGCAGTCCCCTGGGACAGGGCTATGGCTACACCTTC
>.|TRBJ1-1|TRBV7-8|.
CASSLAWGREAFF
TGTGCCAGCAGCTTGGCATGGGGGAGAGAAGCTTTCTTT
>.|TRBJ2-1|TRBV10-3|.
CAISESVGYNEQFF
TGTGCCATCAGTGAGTCAGTGGGATACAATGAGCAGTTCTTC
>.|TRBJ1-6|TRBV15|few
CATSREVENSPLHF
TGTGCCACCAGCCGTGAGGTAGAAAATTCACCCCTCCACTTT
>.|TRBJ2-6|TRBV18|once
CASSPPGRAGGANVLTF
TGTGCCAGCTCACCACCGGGTAGGGCTGGCGGGGCCAACGTCCTGACTTTC
>.|TRBJ1-2|TRBV6-6|.
CASSYNYGYTF
TGTGCCAGCAGTTACAACTATGGCTACACCTTC
>.|TRBJ2-1|TRBV6-5|once
CASKTKDGYNEQFF
TGTGCCAGCAAAACCAAGGACGGGTACAATGAGCAGTTCTTC
>.|TRBJ2-1|TRBV29-1|.
CSVSWGQGEQFF
TGCAGCGTTAGTTGGGGCCAGGGCGAGCAGTTCTTC
>.|TRBJ2-3|TRBV29-1|few
CSVGSGPTDTQYF
TGCAGCGTTGGATCGGGTCCTACAGATACGCAGTATTTT
>TRBD1|TRBJ1-1|TRBV29-1|.
CSVDPGQRKAFF
TGCAGCGTTGACCCGGGACAGCGAAAAGCTTTCTTT
>.|TRBJ2-7|TRBV5-1|once
CASSSANSYEQYF
TGCGCCAGCAGCTCTGCCAACTCCTACGAGCAGTACTTC
>.|TRBJ2-7|TRBV5-1|.
CASSSGRVATYEQYF
TGCGCCAGCAGCTCCGGACGGGTGGCGACCTACGAGCAGTACTTC